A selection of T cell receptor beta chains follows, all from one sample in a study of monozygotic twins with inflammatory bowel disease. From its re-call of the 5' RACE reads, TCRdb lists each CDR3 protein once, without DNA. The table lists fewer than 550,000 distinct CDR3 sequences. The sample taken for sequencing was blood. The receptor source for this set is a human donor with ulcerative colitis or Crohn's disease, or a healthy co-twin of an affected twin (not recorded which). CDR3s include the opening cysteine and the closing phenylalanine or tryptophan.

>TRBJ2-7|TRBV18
CASSTRGGDYEQYF
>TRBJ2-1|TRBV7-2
CASSFLVRDRVKFF
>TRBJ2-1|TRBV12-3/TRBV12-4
CASTGHAIEQFF
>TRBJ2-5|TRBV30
CAWSVQALGAETQYF
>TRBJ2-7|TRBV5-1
CASSLAPLVYEQYF
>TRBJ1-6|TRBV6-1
CASTPRAANNSPLHF
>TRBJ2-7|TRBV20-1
CSARAGSGYEQYF
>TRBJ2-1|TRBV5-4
CASSLWGGGDDEQFF
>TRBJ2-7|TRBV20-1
CSGQSPDRSYEQYF
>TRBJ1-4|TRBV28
CASKQGAPNEKLFF
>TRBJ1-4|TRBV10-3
CAISEAFGEKLFF
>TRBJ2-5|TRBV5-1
CASSLGHREETQYF
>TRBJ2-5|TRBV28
CASSLRLSSQETQYF
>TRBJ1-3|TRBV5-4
CASSSPGQNSGNTIYF
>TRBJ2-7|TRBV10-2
CASSEVGQYTEQYF
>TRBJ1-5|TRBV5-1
CASSLGEDQPQHF
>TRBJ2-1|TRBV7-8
CASSLVSGLAANNEQFF
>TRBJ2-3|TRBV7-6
CASSPWTSGRSTDTQYF
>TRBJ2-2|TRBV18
CASSHDRATGELFF
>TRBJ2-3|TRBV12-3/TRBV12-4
CASSRHRTDTQYF
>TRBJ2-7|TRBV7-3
CASSSYTAEQYF